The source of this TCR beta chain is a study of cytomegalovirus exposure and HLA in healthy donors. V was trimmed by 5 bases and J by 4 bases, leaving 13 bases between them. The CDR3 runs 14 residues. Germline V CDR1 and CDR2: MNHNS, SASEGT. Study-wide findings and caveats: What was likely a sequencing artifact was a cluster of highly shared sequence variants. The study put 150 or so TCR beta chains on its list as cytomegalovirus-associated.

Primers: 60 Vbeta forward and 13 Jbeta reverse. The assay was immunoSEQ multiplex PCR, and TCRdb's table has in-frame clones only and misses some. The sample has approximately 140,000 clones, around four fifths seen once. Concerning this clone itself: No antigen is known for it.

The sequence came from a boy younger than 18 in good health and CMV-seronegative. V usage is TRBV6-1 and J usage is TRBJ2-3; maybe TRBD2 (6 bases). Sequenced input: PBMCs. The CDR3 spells CASSTGAPADTQYF. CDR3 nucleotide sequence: TGTGCCAGCAGTACGGGAGCCCCGGCAGATACGCAGTATTTT.